Listed below are T cell receptor beta chains from one sample, sequenced in a study of Ad26.COV2.S vaccination and SARS-CoV-2 variants. Method: immunoSEQ multiplex PCR; TCRdb's copy keeps in-frame clones and lacks some. The sample lists hundreds of thousands of clones; approximately 85% were seen once. The sample was peripheral blood, taken in a trial of Ad26.COV2.S vaccine versus placebo. These receptors all come from a person aged 18-60 years who received the Ad26.COV2.S COVID-19 vaccine or a placebo. Each CDR3 is given with its conserved first and last residue. Fields, in order: V gene, J gene, D gene, clone size, CDR3 protein, CDR3 DNA. D genes are given only for firm matches. Expanded clones get a size class; other rows say once, few or many, or leave the size out.

V: TRBV4-1
J: TRBJ1-5
D: NA
size: few
CDR3: CASSRGGYSNQPQHF
DNA: TGCGCCAGCAGCCGGGGAGGTTATAGCAATCAGCCCCAGCATTTT

V: TRBV2
J: TRBJ2-3
D: TRBD2
size: NA
CDR3: CASSGASGRVATQYF
DNA: TGTGCCAGCAGTGGGGCTAGCGGGAGGGTCGCTACGCAGTATTTT

V: TRBV5-4
J: TRBJ2-5
D: NA
size: NA
CDR3: CASSLGQETQYF
DNA: TGTGCCAGCAGCTTGGGTCAGGAGACCCAGTACTTC

V: TRBV28
J: TRBJ2-3
D: NA
size: NA
CDR3: CASLTPIRDGLPSTDTQYF
DNA: TGTGCCAGCCTTACCCCGATACGAGACGGCTTGCCTAGCACAGATACGCAGTATTTT

V: TRBV5-1
J: TRBJ2-2
D: TRBD1
size: once
CDR3: CASSFAGTGNTGELFF
DNA: TGCGCCAGCAGCTTTGCCGGGACAGGGAACACCGGGGAGCTGTTTTTT

V: TRBV5-6
J: TRBJ2-5
D: NA
size: NA
CDR3: CASSLSQNWGETQYF
DNA: TGTGCCAGCAGCTTGTCCCAAAACTGGGGAGAGACCCAGTACTTC

V: TRBV5-8
J: TRBJ2-3
D: TRBD2
size: NA
CDR3: CASSLRRTRGFDTQYF
DNA: TGTGCCAGCAGCTTGAGAAGGACTAGGGGCTTCGATACGCAGTATTTT

V: TRBV7-9
J: TRBJ1-1
D: NA
size: NA
CDR3: CASSLVRASTEAFF
DNA: TGTGCCAGCAGCTTAGTTAGGGCGAGCACTGAAGCTTTCTTT

V: TRBV6-5
J: TRBJ2-3
D: NA
size: NA
CDR3: CASMSESTDTQYF
DNA: TGTGCCAGCATGTCGGAGAGCACAGATACGCAGTATTTT

V: TRBV29-1
J: TRBJ2-7
D: TRBD1
size: NA
CDR3: CSVAATGGSYEQYF
DNA: TGCAGCGTTGCGGCGACAGGGGGCTCCTACGAGCAGTACTTC

V: TRBV4-1
J: TRBJ2-1
D: NA
size: NA
CDR3: CASSQGQVTGGRYNEQFF
DNA: TGCGCCAGCAGCCAAGGACAGGTTACCGGGGGAAGATACAATGAGCAGTTCTTC

V: TRBV4-3
J: TRBJ1-6
D: NA
size: few
CDR3: CASSHRDTNSPLHF
DNA: TGCGCCAGCAGCCACCGGGACACCAATTCACCCCTCCACTTT

V: TRBV24-1
J: TRBJ2-2
D: NA
size: NA
CDR3: CATSLTGDTGELFF
DNA: TGTGCCACCAGCCTAACAGGTGACACCGGGGAGCTGTTTTTT

V: TRBV5-1
J: TRBJ2-2
D: TRBD1
size: NA
CDR3: CASSLEGQGASSGELFF
DNA: TGCGCCAGCAGCTTGGAGGGACAGGGGGCGAGCTCCGGGGAGCTGTTTTTT

V: TRBV4-3
J: TRBJ2-7
D: NA
size: NA
CDR3: CASSQDEADKYYEQYF
DNA: TGCGCCAGCAGCCAAGATGAGGCGGACAAATACTACGAGCAGTACTTC

V: TRBV9
J: TRBJ2-5
D: NA
size: once
CDR3: CASSYRDNQETQYF
DNA: TGTGCCAGCAGCTACCGGGACAACCAAGAGACCCAGTACTTC

V: TRBV19
J: TRBJ2-1
D: TRBD2
size: NA
CDR3: CASTTPQGGNEQFF
DNA: TGTGCCAGTACTACTCCCCAGGGAGGGAATGAGCAGTTCTTC

V: TRBV30
J: TRBJ1-5
D: TRBD1
size: NA
CDR3: CAWSVGQVNQPQHF
DNA: TGTGCCTGGAGTGTCGGACAGGTCAATCAGCCCCAGCATTTT

V: TRBV7-9
J: TRBJ2-5
D: TRBD1
size: NA
CDR3: CASSLGQGVPPYF
DNA: TGTGCCAGCAGCCTGGGACAGGGGGTTCCTCCCTACTTC

V: TRBV5-1
J: TRBJ2-7
D: NA
size: NA
CDR3: CASSFTGTYEQYF
DNA: TGCGCCAGCAGCTTCACAGGGACCTACGAGCAGTACTTC

V: TRBV6-5
J: TRBJ1-2
D: TRBD1
size: NA
CDR3: CASKWDRGPDGYTF
DNA: TGTGCCAGCAAATGGGACAGGGGGCCGGATGGCTACACCTTC

V: TRBV6-2/TRBV6-3
J: TRBJ2-5
D: TRBD1
size: NA
CDR3: CASSRRAAWTGQETQYF
DNA: TGTGCCAGCAGCCGTAGGGCGGCTTGGACAGGACAAGAGACCCAGTACTTC

V: TRBV6-2/TRBV6-3
J: TRBJ2-3
D: TRBD2
size: once
CDR3: CASSYSGTSGLYSTDTQYF
DNA: TGTGCCAGCAGTTACTCGGGGACTAGCGGCCTTTATAGCACAGATACGCAGTATTTT

V: TRBV2
J: TRBJ2-3
D: NA
size: NA
CDR3: CASSEAGIRADTQYF
DNA: TGTGCCAGCAGTGAAGCGGGCATCCGGGCAGATACGCAGTATTTT

V: TRBV6-1
J: TRBJ2-6
D: TRBD1
size: NA
CDR3: CASSERDSIPLGANVLTF
DNA: TGTGCCAGCAGTGAACGGGACAGCATCCCTCTGGGGGCCAACGTCCTGACTTTC

V: TRBV5-1
J: TRBJ1-3
D: NA
size: NA
CDR3: CASSLAGPSYGNTIYF
DNA: TGCGCCAGCAGCTTGGCAGGGCCCTCTTATGGAAACACCATATATTTT

V: TRBV6-1
J: TRBJ2-7
D: NA
size: NA
CDR3: CASSEAGQSLIYEQYF
DNA: TGTGCCAGCAGTGAAGCGGGGCAATCCCTGATCTACGAGCAGTACTTC

V: TRBV7-2
J: TRBJ2-7
D: NA
size: NA
CDR3: CASSSSGLNSYEQYF
DNA: TGTGCCAGCAGCTCTTCAGGGCTGAACTCCTACGAGCAGTACTTC

V: TRBV6-5
J: TRBJ2-3
D: NA
size: NA
CDR3: CASTPLGGQTDTQYF
DNA: TGTGCCAGCACCCCGCTGGGGGGCCAGACAGATACGCAGTATTTT

V: TRBV7-4
J: TRBJ2-3
D: NA
size: NA
CDR3: CAISGHTDTQYF
DNA: TGTGCCATTTCGGGGCACACAGATACGCAGTATTTT

V: TRBV11-2
J: TRBJ2-7
D: NA
size: NA
CDR3: CASSLDRPTGYEQYF
DNA: TGTGCCAGCAGCTTAGATCGGCCTACCGGCTACGAGCAGTACTTC

V: TRBV5-1
J: TRBJ2-2
D: NA
size: NA
CDR3: CASSFLSGDITGELFF
DNA: TGCGCCAGCAGCTTCTTATCGGGGGATATCACCGGGGAGCTGTTTTTT

V: TRBV7-9
J: TRBJ2-7
D: TRBD1
size: few
CDR3: CASSLRLDRAYEQYF
DNA: TGTGCCAGCAGCTTAAGACTTGACAGGGCTTACGAGCAGTACTTC

V: TRBV5-1
J: TRBJ1-3
D: NA
size: NA
CDR3: CASSLANSGNTIYF
DNA: TGCGCCAGCAGCTTGGCGAACTCTGGAAACACCATATATTTT

V: TRBV2
J: TRBJ2-3
D: TRBD2
size: once
CDR3: CASSDNGGTDTQYF
DNA: TGTGCCAGCAGTGATAACGGGGGGACAGATACGCAGTATTTT

V: TRBV5-1
J: TRBJ1-5
D: NA
size: NA
CDR3: CASSLAGDPNQPQHF
DNA: TGCGCCAGCAGCTTGGCCGGGGATCCCAATCAGCCCCAGCATTTT

V: TRBV28
J: TRBJ1-5
D: NA
size: NA
CDR3: CASIQGQNQPQHF
DNA: TGTGCCAGCATACAGGGACAAAATCAGCCCCAGCATTTT

V: TRBV12-5
J: TRBJ2-5
D: NA
size: NA
CDR3: CASGPSILVETQYF
DNA: TGTGCTAGTGGTCCCTCTATACTCGTAGAGACCCAGTACTTC

V: TRBV11-2
J: TRBJ2-3
D: TRBD2
size: NA
CDR3: CASWGFRVAGVADTQYF
DNA: TGTGCCAGCTGGGGGTTCAGGGTAGCGGGAGTTGCGGATACGCAGTATTTT

V: TRBV19
J: TRBJ1-5
D: TRBD1
size: NA
CDR3: CASSPTGVISWGNQPQHF
DNA: TGTGCCAGTAGCCCCACAGGGGTAATCAGTTGGGGGAATCAGCCCCAGCATTTT

V: TRBV27
J: TRBJ1-2
D: TRBD1
size: NA
CDR3: CASGTGQRYYGYTF
DNA: TGTGCCAGCGGAACGGGACAGCGATACTATGGCTACACCTTC

V: TRBV4-3
J: TRBJ2-7
D: TRBD2
size: NA
CDR3: CASSQGLAGGSYEQYF
DNA: TGCGCCAGCAGCCAAGGACTAGCGGGAGGTTCCTACGAGCAGTACTTC

V: TRBV5-1
J: TRBJ1-2
D: TRBD1
size: once
CDR3: CASSYGTGNGYTF
DNA: TGCGCCAGCAGCTATGGGACAGGAAATGGCTACACCTTC

V: TRBV6-5
J: TRBJ1-3
D: NA
size: NA
CDR3: CASSSPGPSSGNTIYF
DNA: TGTGCCAGCAGTTCCCCCGGACCGAGCTCTGGAAACACCATATATTTT

V: TRBV9
J: TRBJ2-2
D: NA
size: NA
CDR3: CASSVGTAGYTGELFF
DNA: TGTGCCAGCAGCGTAGGAACCGCCGGCTACACCGGGGAGCTGTTTTTT

V: TRBV6-5
J: TRBJ1-3
D: NA
size: NA
CDR3: CASSYSAPVGNTIYF
DNA: TGTGCCAGCAGCTACTCCGCCCCGGTCGGAAACACCATATATTTT

V: TRBV5-1
J: TRBJ1-1
D: TRBD1
size: once
CDR3: CASSSIGQGANTEAFF
DNA: TGCGCCAGCAGCTCAATCGGACAGGGGGCGAACACTGAAGCTTTCTTT

V: TRBV4-1
J: TRBJ1-3
D: NA
size: NA
CDR3: CASSQERKEFDSGNTIYF
DNA: TGCGCCAGCAGCCAAGAAAGAAAGGAGTTCGACTCTGGAAACACCATATATTTT